Presented here are 20 T cell receptor beta chains from one specimen sequenced in a study of blood T cells in healthy people across ages. Primed by a sample-barcoded 5' primer and a J-beta primer mix, a second PCR proceeded for roughly 7 to 12 cycles. Via MiXCR, TCRdb re-called the 5' RACE reads, giving one row per CDR3 protein. The sample has more than 1 million distinct CDR3 sequences, around 45% seen once. Source material: blood. Every receptor here comes from a woman aged 55-69 years in good health.

The CDR3 here is CASSLNPSGQGWTGELFF. The CDR3 region has the DNA TGTGCCAGCAGCTTAAATCCGTCAGGACAGGGTTGGACCGGGGAGCTGTTTTTT. V gene TRBV7-2 combines with J gene TRBJ2-2; 8 bases match TRBD1. CDR1 and CDR2 from the germline V gene are SGHTA and FQGNSA. This CDR3 is 18 amino acids long. Trimming cost V 2 bases and J 5 bases; bases outside gene matches: 13.

This chain connects TRBV15 to TRBJ2-1; 10 bases line up with TRBD2. The CDR3 loop spans 13 amino acids. From germline, CDR1 is LNHNV and CDR2 YYDKDF (reference sequence). V gave up 11 bases and J gave up 5 bases; unmatched junction bases: 6. This chain's CDR3 is CAVGTSEHNEQFF. The CDR3 bases are TGTGCCGTGGGGACTAGCGAGCACAATGAGCAGTTCTTC.

The genes are TRBV6-1 and TRBJ2-5; D remains ambiguous. The CDR3 loop spans 13 amino acids. In germline, CDR1 is MNHNS, CDR2 SASEGT. The V gene lost 0 bases and the J gene lost 11 bases, with 13 bases spanning the gap. CDR3 sequence: CASSEARLSEQYF. The CDR3 nucleotides are TGTGCCAGCAGTGAAGCGCGCCTCTCGGAGCAGTACTTC.

About this clonotype: A much larger clone sits a single nucleotide away, making a read error possible. The chain joins TRBV20-1 to TRBJ2-5, with TRBD2 matching over 9 bases. The J segment lost 11 bases and the V segment lost 1 base, leaving 11 bases of the junction unmatched. This CDR3 comprises 14 residues. The germline CDR1 and CDR2 sequences are DFQATT and SNEGSKA (reference sequence). CDR3 DNA sequence: TGCAGTGCTAGAGTTGGCGGGAGGGACTACGTGCAGTACTTC. Translation: CSARVGGRDYVQYF.

This clonotype was found once. The chain links TRBV28 to TRBJ2-7, with 8 bases matching TRBD2. The assigned J gene may be wrong: the sequence end matches TRBJ2-5 better. CDR3 size: 14 residues. Germline-derived CDR1 and CDR2 are MDHEN and SYDVKM. CDR3 loop: CASSATSGGETQYF. The DNA of the CDR3 is TGTGCCAGCAGCGCTACTAGCGGAGGGGAGACCCAGTACTTC.

There are a few counts of this clonotype. The chain combines TRBV27 with TRBJ2-1; 9 nucleotides match TRBD2. Per germline, CDR1 MNHEY and CDR2 SMNVEV (reference sequence). The V and J ends lost 1 base and 7 bases, in that order; junction bases with no gene match: 5. The CDR3 is made up of 15 amino acids. For the CDR3, the DNA is TGTGCCAGCAGTTTATATAGCGGGAGTAATAATGAGCAGTTCTTC. It is translated as CASSLYSGSNNEQFF.

This chain joins TRBV5-1 and TRBJ2-2, with D possibly being TRBD1 or TRBD2 (5 bases each). The CDR3 runs 15 residues. Trimming removed 5 bases at V and 0 bases at J, with 11 bases between. Germline assignment: CDR1 SGHRS and CDR2 YFSETQ. CDR3 loop: CASRRDASNTGELFF. CDR3 nucleotides: TGCGCCAGCAGAAGGGACGCCTCGAACACCGGGGAGCTGTTTTTT.

This clonotype was detected only a few times. The chain carries TRBV9 and TRBJ2-5; D gene ambiguous. Trimming took 3 bases from V and 0 from J, leaving 12 bases between them. CDR1 and CDR2 (germline): SGDLS, YYNGEE. The CDR3 covers 15 residues. The CDR3 loop reads CASSATRAYQETQYF. Here the CDR3 DNA reads TGTGCCAGCAGCGCGACCCGGGCCTACCAAGAGACCCAGTACTTC.

This clonotype has more than one count but fewer than ten. V and J are TRBV27 and TRBJ2-7, with D possibly being TRBD2 (5 bases). V lost 6 bases and J 6 bases, leaving 18 bases between the germline ends. The CDR3 is 14 residues long. Germline V gene data show CDR1 as MNHEY and CDR2 as SMNVEV (reference sequence). The CDR3 nucleotides are TGTGCCAGCAGCGCCTCCGGACTCCCATTCGAGCAGTACTTC. Its translation: CASSASGLPFEQYF.

This rearrangement joins TRBV6-5 to TRBJ2-1; 9 nucleotides match TRBD2. Germline V gene data show CDR1 as MNHEY and CDR2 as SVGAGI. V was clipped by 0 bases and J by 4 bases; unmatched bases: 4. The CDR3 is 16 residues long. CDR3 loop: CASSYSTSGLYNEQFF. As DNA, the CDR3 is TGTGCCAGCAGTTACTCCACTAGCGGGTTATACAATGAGCAGTTCTTC.

CDR3 sequence reads: CASSGTPEQFF. The CDR3 DNA follows: TGTGCCAGCAGTGGGACTCCCGAGCAGTTCTTC. The chain recombines TRBV2 with TRBJ2-1, with a possible D match to TRBD2 (5 bases). The CDR3 consists of 11 residues. Germline V gives CDR1 SNHLY, CDR2 FYNNEI. The V end lost 4 bases, the J end lost 10 bases, and 8 bases lay between the germline ends.

This clonotype was seen only a few times. The chain recombines TRBV7-9 with TRBJ2-7; no clear D. This CDR3 is built from 13 residues. Germline CDR1 reads SEHNR; CDR2 reads FQNEAQ (reference sequence). Trimming stripped 4 bases from V and 7 bases from J, with 14 bases between. For the CDR3, the DNA is TGTGCCAGCAGCTCCCCGAAAGGTTGGGAGCAGTACTTC. This translates into CASSSPKGWEQYF.

V and J are TRBV12-3 or TRBV12-4 and TRBJ1-6; D might be TRBD1 (6 bases). Trimming took 7 bases from V and 9 from J, leaving 19 bases between them. The CDR3 totals 15 residues. The CDR3 here is CASKQAGAFGSPLHF. Here the CDR3 DNA reads TGTGCCAGCAAGCAGGCAGGGGCTTTCGGTTCACCCCTCCACTTT.

On this clonotype itself: The junction shows a germline mismatch at one end, possibly a read error. The V call is TRBV28, the J call TRBJ2-5; D could derive from TRBD1 or TRBD2 (6 bases each). The length of the CDR3 is 15 residues. Germline-derived CDR1 and CDR2 are MDHEN and SYDVKM. The DNA for the CDR3 is TGTGCCAGCACTTTAGGGGGGACGTACCAAGAGACCCAGTACTTC. It translates to CASTLGGTYQETQYF.

The chain links TRBV2 to TRBJ2-7; a possible D gene is TRBD2 (5 bases). Germline values: CDR1 SNHLY, CDR2 FYNNEI. The CDR3 loop spans 10 amino acids. CDR3 in amino acids: CGSGTYEQYF. CDR3 sequence (DNA): TGTGGGAGCGGAACCTACGAGCAGTACTTC.

The chain has TRBV27 and TRBJ2-3, with TRBD2 matching 7 bases. Trimming at V came to 3 bases and at J to 5 bases, leaving 8 bases not matched to a gene. Germline loops: CDR1 MNHEY, CDR2 SMNVEV (reference sequence). This CDR3 has 15 amino acids. In nucleotides, the CDR3 is TGTGCCAGCAGTTTCTTCGCGGGAGTGGTAGATACGCAGTATTTT. Amino acids: CASSFFAGVVDTQYF.

The chain is built from TRBV9 and TRBJ1-1; D unresolved. Germline V gives CDR1 SGDLS, CDR2 YYNGEE. This CDR3 comprises 13 residues. V dropped 2 bases and J dropped 4 bases, with 9 bases sitting between them. Here the CDR3 reads CASSVGIPTEAFF. CDR3 nucleotide sequence: TGTGCCAGCAGCGTGGGAATCCCCACTGAAGCTTTCTTT. Full variable domain (missing parts from reference TRBV9 and TRBJ1-1): DSGVTQTPKHLITATGQRVTLRCSPRSGDLSVYWYQQSLDQGLQFLIQYYNGEERAKGNILERFSAQQFPDLHSELNLSSLELGDSALYFCASSVGIPTEAFFGQGTRLTVV.

This sequence joins TRBV7-8 and TRBJ2-5; 9 bases line up with TRBD2. This CDR3 is built from 16 residues. CDR1 and CDR2 (germline): SGHVS, FQNEAQ. V was clipped by 5 bases and J by 1 base; unmatched bases: 8. The CDR3 here is CASSKLAGPAQETQYF. The CDR3, as DNA: TGTGCCAGCAGCAAACTAGCGGGCCCTGCCCAAGAGACCCAGTACTTC.

The genes are TRBV4-1 and TRBJ2-3, with 7 bases fitting TRBD1. There are 15 residues in the CDR3. The germline V gene encodes CDR1 MGHRA and CDR2 YSYEKL. Unmatched junction bases numbered 3, after V lost 1 base and J lost 2 bases. DNA for the CDR3: TGCGCCAGCAGCCAAGTTGGGACAGTCACAGATACGCAGTATTTT. Its protein product is CASSQVGTVTDTQYF.

This clonotype has a handful of counts. This sequence joins TRBV4-1 and TRBJ2-4, with a tentative D call TRBD2 (5 bases). The CDR3 consists of 15 residues. Germline lookup yields CDR1 MGHRA and CDR2 YSYEKL. Trimming took off 2 bases at V and 0 bases at J, with 8 bases between the two ends. CDR3 nucleotide sequence: TGCGCCAGCAGCCAACCCGGACTAGCCAAAAACATTCAGTACTTC. It translates to CASSQPGLAKNIQYF.